A selection of T cell receptor beta chains follows, all from one sample in a study of shared clonotypes between healthy human individuals. The method was immunoSEQ multiplex PCR; TCRdb's version includes in-frame clones alone and lacks a portion of them. The table lists about 2 million clones, roughly 94% of them singletons. The specimen was naive CD4+ T cells sorted from blood. These receptors were collected from a man in his late teens or twenties in good health. The CDR3 runs from the conserved cysteine through the conserved F or W. The D gene is left open where the match is weak. Size values are once, few and many counts, or a class for expanded clones, and some rows have none.

d_gene	v_gene	j_gene	abundance	CDR3aa	CDR3nt
NA	TRBV4-2	TRBJ1-2	NA	CASSQDSDGTFYGYTF	TGTGCCAGCAGCCAAGATAGCGACGGGACCTTCTATGGCTACACCTTC
TRBD2	TRBV5-1	TRBJ2-2	NA	CASSLTSGRATGELFF	TGCGCCAGCAGCCTGACTAGCGGGAGGGCCACCGGGGAGCTGTTTTTT
NA	TRBV7-9	TRBJ1-5	NA	CASSFAGADQPQHF	TGTGCCAGCAGCTTCGCAGGGGCGGATCAGCCCCAGCATTTT
NA	TRBV5-1	TRBJ2-1	NA	CASSPGRYNEQFF	TGCGCCAGCAGCCCGGGACGGTACAATGAGCAGTTCTTC
NA	TRBV25-1	TRBJ1-2	once	CASSVDLSYGYTF	TGTGCCAGCAGTGTCGATCTCTCCTATGGCTACACCTTC
NA	TRBV11-3	TRBJ2-5	NA	CASSSSAETQYF	TGTGCCAGCAGCTCCTCCGCGGAGACCCAGTACTTC
NA	TRBV30	TRBJ2-2	many	CAWSVQGAGELFF	TGTGCCTGGAGTGTACAAGGGGCCGGGGAGCTGTTTTTT
TRBD2	TRBV6-1	TRBJ2-2	NA	CASRSSGGLTGELFF	TGTGCCAGCAGGTCGAGCGGGGGGCTTACCGGGGAGCTGTTTTTT
NA	TRBV28	TRBJ2-6	NA	CASSLPGANVLTF	TGTGCCAGCAGTTTGCCTGGGGCCAACGTCCTGACTTTC
NA	TRBV11-2	TRBJ1-2	NA	CASSISANYGYTF	TGTGCCAGCAGCATCAGTGCCAACTATGGCTACACCTTC
NA	TRBV5-1	TRBJ2-1	NA	CASSLAESGQGNEQFF	TGCGCCAGCAGCTTGGCGGAGTCCGGACAAGGCAATGAGCAGTTCTTC
NA	TRBV10-2	TRBJ2-3	NA	CASSLADTSTDTQYF	TGCGCCAGCAGCTTAGCGGATACTAGCACAGATACGCAGTATTTT
NA	TRBV27	TRBJ1-3	NA	CASSFSGGGNTIYF	TGTGCCAGCAGTTTTAGCGGGGGAGGAAACACCATATATTTT
NA	TRBV11-2	TRBJ2-7	NA	CASSLLGPYYEQYF	TGTGCCAGCAGCTTATTGGGACCGTACTACGAGCAGTACTTC
NA	TRBV9	TRBJ2-2	NA	CASSVVTVGELFF	TGTGCCAGCAGCGTAGTTACAGTCGGGGAGCTGTTTTTT
NA	TRBV30	TRBJ1-4	NA	CAWSPQGTTNEKLFF	TGTGCCTGGAGTCCCCAGGGAACGACTAATGAAAAACTGTTTTTT